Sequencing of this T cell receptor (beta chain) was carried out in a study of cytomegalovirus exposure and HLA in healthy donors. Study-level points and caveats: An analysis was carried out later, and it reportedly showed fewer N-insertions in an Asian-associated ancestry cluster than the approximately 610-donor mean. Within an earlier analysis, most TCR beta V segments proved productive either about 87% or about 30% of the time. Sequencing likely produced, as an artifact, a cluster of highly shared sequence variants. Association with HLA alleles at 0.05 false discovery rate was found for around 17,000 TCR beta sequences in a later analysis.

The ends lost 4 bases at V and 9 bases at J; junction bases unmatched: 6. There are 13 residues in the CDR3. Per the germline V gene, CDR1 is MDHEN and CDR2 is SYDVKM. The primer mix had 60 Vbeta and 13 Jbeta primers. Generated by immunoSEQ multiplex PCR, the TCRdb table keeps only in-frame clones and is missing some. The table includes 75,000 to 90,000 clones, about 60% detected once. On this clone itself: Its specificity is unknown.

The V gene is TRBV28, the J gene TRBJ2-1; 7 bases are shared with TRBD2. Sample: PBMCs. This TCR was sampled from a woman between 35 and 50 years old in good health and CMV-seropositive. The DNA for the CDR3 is TGTGCCAGCAGTTCAACTAGCGTAGGTGAGCAGTTCTTC. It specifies CASSSTSVGEQFF.